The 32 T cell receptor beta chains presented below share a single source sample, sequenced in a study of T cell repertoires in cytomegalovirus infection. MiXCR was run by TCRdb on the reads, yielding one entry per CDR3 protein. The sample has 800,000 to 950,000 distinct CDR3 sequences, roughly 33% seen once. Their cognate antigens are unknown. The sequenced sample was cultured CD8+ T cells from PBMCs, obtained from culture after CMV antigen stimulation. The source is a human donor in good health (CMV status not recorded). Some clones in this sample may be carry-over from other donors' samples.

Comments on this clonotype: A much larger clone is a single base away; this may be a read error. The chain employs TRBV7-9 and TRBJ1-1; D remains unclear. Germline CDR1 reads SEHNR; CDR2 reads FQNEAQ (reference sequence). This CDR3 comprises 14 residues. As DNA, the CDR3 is TGTGTCAGCAGCTTAGTGGTCCGAGGGACTGAAGCTTTCTTT. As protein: CVSSLVVRGTEAFF. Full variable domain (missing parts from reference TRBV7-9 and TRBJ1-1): DTGVSQNPRHKITKRGQNVTFRCDPISEHNRLYWYRQTLGQGPEFLTYFQNEAQLEKSRLLSDRFSAERPKGSFSTLEIQRTEQGDSAMYLCVSSLVVRGTEAFFGQGTRLTVV.

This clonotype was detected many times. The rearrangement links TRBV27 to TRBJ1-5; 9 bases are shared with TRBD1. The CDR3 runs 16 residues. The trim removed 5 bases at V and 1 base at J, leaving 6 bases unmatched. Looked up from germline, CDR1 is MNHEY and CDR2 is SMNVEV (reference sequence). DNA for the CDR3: TGTGCCAGCAGTCCACAGGGGGCAGGGAGCAATCAGCCCCAGCATTTT. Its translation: CASSPQGAGSNQPQHF.

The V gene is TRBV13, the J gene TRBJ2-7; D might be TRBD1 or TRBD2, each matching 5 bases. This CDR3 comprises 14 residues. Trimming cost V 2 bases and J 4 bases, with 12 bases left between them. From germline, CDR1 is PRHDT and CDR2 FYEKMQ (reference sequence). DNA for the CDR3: TGTGCCAGCAGCTTATACGTCAGGGAGTACGAGCAGTACGTC. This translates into CASSLYVREYEQYV.

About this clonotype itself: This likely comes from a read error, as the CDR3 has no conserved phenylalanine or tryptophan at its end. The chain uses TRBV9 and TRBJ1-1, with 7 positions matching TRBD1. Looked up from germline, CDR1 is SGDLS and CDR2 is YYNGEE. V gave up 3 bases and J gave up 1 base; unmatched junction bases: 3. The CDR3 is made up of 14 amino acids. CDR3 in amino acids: CASSEGTANTEAFL. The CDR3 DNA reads TGTGCCAGCAGCGAGGGGACAGCGAACACTGAAGCTTTCCTT.

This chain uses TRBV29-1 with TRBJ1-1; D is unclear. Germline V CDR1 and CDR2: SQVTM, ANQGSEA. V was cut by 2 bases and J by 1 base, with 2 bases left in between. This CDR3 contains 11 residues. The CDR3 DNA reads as TGCAGCGTTGAACCGAACACTGAAGCTTTCTTT. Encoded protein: CSVEPNTEAFF.

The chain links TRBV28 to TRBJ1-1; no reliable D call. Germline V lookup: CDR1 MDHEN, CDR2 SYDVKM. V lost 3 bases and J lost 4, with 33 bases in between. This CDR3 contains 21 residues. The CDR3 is CASSLPGDNRKIWSWGTEAFF. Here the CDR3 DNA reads TGTGCCAGCAGTTTGCCGGGTGACAACCGGAAAATCTGGAGTTGGGGCACTGAAGCTTTCTTT.

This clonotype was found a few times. CDR3 amino acids: CASSTGATNEKLFF. The CDR3 DNA sequence: TGTGCCAGCAGCACCGGAGCAACTAATGAAAAACTGTTTTTT. The genes are TRBV7-6 and TRBJ1-4; D ambiguous. V lost 5 bases to trimming and J lost 0 bases, with 7 bases between them. CDR1 and CDR2 from the germline V gene are SGHVS and FNYEAQ. The CDR3 covers 14 residues. Full variable domain (rest looked up from reference TRBV7-6 and TRBJ1-4): GAGVSQSPRYKVTKRGQDVALRCDPISGHVSLYWYRQALGQGPEFLTYFNYEAQQDKSGLPNDRFSAERPEGSISTLTIQRTEQRDSAMYRCASSTGATNEKLFFGSGTQLSVL.

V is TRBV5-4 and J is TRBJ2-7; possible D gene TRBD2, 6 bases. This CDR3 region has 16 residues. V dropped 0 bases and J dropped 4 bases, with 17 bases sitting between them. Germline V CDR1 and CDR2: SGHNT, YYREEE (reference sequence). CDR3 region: CASSLATGVGLYEQYF. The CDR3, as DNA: TGTGCCAGCAGCTTGGCGACGGGAGTAGGACTTTACGAGCAGTACTTC.

The CDR3 sequence is CASSYKTGTGGTPLHF. For the CDR3, the DNA is TGTGCCAGCAGCTATAAAACCGGGACAGGGGGGACACCCCTCCACTTT. This rearrangement joins TRBV5-8 to TRBJ1-6, with 11 positions matching TRBD1. The trim removed 3 bases at V and 11 bases at J, leaving 10 bases unmatched. The CDR3 covers 16 residues. The germline CDR1 and CDR2 sequences are SGHTS and YDEGEE.

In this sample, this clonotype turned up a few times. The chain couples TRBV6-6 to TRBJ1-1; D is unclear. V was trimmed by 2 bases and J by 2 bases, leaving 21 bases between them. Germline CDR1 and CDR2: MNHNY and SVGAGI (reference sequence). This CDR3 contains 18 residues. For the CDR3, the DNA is TGTGCCAGCAGTTACGAAGGATATATGGGGATGGCAAACACTGAAGCTTTCTTT. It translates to CASSYEGYMGMANTEAFF.

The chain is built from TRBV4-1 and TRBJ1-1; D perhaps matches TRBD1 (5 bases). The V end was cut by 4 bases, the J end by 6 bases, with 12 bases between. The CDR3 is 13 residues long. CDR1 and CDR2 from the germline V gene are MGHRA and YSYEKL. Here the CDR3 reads CASSPEGGAEAFF. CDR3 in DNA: TGCGCCAGCAGCCCTGAGGGAGGGGCTGAAGCTTTCTTT.

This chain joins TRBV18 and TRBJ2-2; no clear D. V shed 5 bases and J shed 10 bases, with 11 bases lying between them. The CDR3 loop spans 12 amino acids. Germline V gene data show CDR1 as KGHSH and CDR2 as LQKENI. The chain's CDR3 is CASSSLAPELFF. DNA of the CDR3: TGTGCCAGCTCATCCCTTGCCCCGGAGCTGTTTTTT.

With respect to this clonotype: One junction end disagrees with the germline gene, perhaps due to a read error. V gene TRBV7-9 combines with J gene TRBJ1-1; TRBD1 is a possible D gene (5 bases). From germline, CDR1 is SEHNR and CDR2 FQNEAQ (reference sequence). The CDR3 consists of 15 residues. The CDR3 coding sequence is TGTGCCAACAGCCCCGACAGCGTCTTGAACACTGAAGCTTTCTTT. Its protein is CANSPDSVLNTEAFF.

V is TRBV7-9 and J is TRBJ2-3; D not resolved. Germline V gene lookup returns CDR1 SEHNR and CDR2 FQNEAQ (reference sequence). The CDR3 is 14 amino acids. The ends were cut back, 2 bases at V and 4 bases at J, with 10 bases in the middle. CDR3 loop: CASSLQRTADTQYF. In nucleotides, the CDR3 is TGTGCCAGCAGCTTACAGAGAACAGCAGATACGCAGTATTTT.

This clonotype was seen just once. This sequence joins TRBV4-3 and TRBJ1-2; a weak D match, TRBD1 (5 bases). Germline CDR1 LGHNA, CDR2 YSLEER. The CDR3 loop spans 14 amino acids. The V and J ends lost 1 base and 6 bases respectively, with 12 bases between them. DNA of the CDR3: TGCGCCAGCAGCCAAGCCCGGGACGCCCATGGCTACACCTTC. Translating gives CASSQARDAHGYTF.

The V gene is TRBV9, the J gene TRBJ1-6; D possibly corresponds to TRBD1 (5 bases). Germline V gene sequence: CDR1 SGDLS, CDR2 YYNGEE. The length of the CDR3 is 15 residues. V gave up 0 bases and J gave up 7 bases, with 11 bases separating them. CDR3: CASSVAGQANSPLHF. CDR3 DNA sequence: TGTGCCAGCAGCGTAGCAGGACAAGCAAATTCACCCCTCCACTTT.

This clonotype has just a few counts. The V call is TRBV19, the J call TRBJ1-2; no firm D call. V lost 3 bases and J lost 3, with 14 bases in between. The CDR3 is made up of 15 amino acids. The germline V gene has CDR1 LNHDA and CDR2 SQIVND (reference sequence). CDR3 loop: CASSIPGSGYYGYTF. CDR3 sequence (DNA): TGTGCCAGTAGTATTCCAGGCAGCGGATACTATGGCTACACCTTC.

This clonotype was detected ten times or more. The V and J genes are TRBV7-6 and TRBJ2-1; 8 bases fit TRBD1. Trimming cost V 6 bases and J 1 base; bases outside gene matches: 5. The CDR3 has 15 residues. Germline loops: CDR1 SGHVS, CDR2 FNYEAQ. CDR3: CASRTTGESYNEQFF. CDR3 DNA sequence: TGTGCCAGCAGAACGACAGGGGAGTCCTACAATGAGCAGTTCTTC.

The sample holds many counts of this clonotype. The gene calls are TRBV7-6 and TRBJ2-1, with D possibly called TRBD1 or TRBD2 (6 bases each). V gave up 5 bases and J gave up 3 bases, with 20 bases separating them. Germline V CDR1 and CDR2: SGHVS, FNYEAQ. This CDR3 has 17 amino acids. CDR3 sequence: CASSPQREQGLYNEQFF. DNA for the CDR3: TGTGCCAGCAGCCCCCAAAGGGAACAGGGACTCTACAATGAGCAGTTCTTC. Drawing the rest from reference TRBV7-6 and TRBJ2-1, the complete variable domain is GAGVSQSPRYKVTKRGQDVALRCDPISGHVSLYWYRQALGQGPEFLTYFNYEAQQDKSGLPNDRFSAERPEGSISTLTIQRTEQRDSAMYRCASSPQREQGLYNEQFFGPGTRLTVL.

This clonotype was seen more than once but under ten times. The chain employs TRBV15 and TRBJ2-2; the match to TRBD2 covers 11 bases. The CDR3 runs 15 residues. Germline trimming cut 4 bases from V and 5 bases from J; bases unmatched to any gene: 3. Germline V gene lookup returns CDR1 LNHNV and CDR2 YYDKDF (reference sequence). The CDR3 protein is CATSTSGGWTGELFF. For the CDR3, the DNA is TGTGCCACCAGCACTAGCGGGGGGTGGACCGGGGAGCTGTTTTTT.

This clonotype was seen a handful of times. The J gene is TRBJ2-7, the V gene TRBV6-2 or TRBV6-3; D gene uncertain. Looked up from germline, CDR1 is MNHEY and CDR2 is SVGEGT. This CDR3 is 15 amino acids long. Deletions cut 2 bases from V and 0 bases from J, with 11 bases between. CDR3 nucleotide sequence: TGTGCCAGCAGTTACCAACCCCGAAGCTCCTACGAGCAGTACGTC. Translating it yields CASSYQPRSSYEQYV.

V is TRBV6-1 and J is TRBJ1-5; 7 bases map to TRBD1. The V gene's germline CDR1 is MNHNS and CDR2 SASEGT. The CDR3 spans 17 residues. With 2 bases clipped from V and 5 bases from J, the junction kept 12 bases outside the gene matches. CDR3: CASSEKQGIPWDQPQHF. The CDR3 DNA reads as TGTGCCAGCAGTGAAAAACAGGGGATCCCTTGGGATCAGCCCCAGCATTTT.

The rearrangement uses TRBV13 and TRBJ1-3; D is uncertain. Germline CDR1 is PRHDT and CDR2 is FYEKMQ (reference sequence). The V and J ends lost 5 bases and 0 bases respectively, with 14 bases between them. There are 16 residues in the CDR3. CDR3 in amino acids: CASSVSVYYSGNTIYF. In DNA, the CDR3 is TGTGCCAGCAGCGTCAGTGTTTACTACTCTGGAAACACCATATATTTT.

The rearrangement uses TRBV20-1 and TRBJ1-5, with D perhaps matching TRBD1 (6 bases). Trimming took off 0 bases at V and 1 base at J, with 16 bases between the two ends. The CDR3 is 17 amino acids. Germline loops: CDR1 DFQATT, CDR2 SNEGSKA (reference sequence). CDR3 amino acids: CSARDQGRPGSNQPQHF. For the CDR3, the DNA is TGCAGTGCTAGAGATCAGGGGCGGCCGGGGAGCAATCAGCCCCAGCATTTT.

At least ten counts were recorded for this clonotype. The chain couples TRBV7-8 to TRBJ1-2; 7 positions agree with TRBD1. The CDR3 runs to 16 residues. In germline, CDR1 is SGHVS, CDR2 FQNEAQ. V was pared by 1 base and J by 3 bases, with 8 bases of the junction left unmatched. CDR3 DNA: TGTGCCAGCAGCTTAGGGGTAACGACAGGGTACTATGGCTACACCTTC. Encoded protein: CASSLGVTTGYYGYTF. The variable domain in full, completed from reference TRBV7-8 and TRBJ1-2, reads GAGVSQSPRYKVAKRGQDVALRCDPISGHVSLFWYQQALGQGPEFLTYFQNEAQLDKSGLPSDRFFAERPEGSVSTLKIQRTQQEDSAVYLCASSLGVTTGYYGYTFGSGTRLTVV.

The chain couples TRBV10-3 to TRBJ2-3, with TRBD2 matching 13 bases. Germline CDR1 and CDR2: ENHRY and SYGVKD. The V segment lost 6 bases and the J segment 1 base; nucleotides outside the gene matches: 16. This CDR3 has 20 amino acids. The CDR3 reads CAIRTTSGGSRRIRTDTQYF. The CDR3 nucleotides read TGTGCCATCAGGACGACTAGCGGGGGGTCTAGAAGAATCCGCACAGATACGCAGTATTTT.

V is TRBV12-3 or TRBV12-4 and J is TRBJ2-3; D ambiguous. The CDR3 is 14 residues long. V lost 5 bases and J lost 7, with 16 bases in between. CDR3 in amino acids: CASSLGPNHYTQYF. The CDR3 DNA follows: TGTGCCAGCAGTCTGGGTCCTAATCATTATACGCAGTATTTT.

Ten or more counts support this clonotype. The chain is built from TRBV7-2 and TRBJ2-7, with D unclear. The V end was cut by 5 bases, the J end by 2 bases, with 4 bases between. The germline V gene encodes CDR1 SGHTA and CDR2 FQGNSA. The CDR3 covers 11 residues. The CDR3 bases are TGTGCCAGCAGCGCCACCTACGAGCAGTACTTC. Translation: CASSATYEQYF.

This chain's CDR3 is CASSLIFGVGDTEAFF. CDR3 DNA: TGTGCCAGCAGCTTGATTTTTGGGGTAGGGGACACTGAAGCTTTCTTT. The chain combines TRBV5-6 with TRBJ1-1; D possibly corresponds to TRBD1 (5 bases). V was clipped by 1 base and J by 3 bases, with 16 bases between them. Germline CDR1 is SGHDT and CDR2 is YYEEEE. The CDR3 runs to 16 residues.

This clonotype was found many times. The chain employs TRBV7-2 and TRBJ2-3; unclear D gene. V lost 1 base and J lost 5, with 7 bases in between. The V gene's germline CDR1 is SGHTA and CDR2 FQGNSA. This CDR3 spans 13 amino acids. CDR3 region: CASSLGRQDTQYF. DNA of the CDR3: TGTGCCAGCAGCTTAGGCCGGCAAGATACGCAGTATTTT. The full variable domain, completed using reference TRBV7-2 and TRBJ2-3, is GAGVSQSPSNKVTEKGKDVELRCDPISGHTALYWYRQSLGQGLEFLIYFQGNSAPDKSGLPSDRFSAERTGGSVSTLTIQRTQQEDSAVYLCASSLGRQDTQYFGPGTRLTVL.

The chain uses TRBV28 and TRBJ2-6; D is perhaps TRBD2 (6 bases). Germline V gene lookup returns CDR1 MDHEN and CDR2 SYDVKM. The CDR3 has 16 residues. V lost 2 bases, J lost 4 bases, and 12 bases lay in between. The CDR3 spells CASSLGTVGGANVLTF. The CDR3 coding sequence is TGTGCCAGCAGTTTAGGGACTGTGGGAGGGGCCAACGTCCTGACTTTC.

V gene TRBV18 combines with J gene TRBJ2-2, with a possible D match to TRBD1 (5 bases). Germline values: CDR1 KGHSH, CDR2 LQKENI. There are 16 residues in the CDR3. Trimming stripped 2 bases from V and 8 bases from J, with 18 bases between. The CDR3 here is CASSPAGFLYVGELFF. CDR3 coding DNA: TGTGCCAGCTCACCAGCAGGGTTTCTCTACGTGGGGGAGCTGTTTTTT.